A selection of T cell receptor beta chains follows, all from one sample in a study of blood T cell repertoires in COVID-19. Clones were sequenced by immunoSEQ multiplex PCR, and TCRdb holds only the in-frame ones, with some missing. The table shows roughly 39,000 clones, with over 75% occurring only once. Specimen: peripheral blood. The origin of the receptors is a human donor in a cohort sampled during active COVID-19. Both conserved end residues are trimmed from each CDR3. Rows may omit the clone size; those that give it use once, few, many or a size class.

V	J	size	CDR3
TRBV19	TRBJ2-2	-	ASSREVAGTSTGELF
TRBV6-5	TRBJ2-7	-	ASSLNRGSEQY
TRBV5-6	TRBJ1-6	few	ASSRGRASPLH
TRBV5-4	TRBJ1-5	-	ASSLPGAGEGRPQH
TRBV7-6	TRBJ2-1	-	ASSLLGTGSNEQF
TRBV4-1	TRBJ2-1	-	ASRLRDRVAHEQF
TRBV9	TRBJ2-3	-	ASSSLAGDGTDTQY
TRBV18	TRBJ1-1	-	ASSPAILQNMNTEAF
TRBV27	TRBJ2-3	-	ASSLSMGVYDTQY
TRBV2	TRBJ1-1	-	ASSVDRVGTEAF
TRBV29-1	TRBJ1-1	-	SVSEAF
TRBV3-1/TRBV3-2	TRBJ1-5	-	ASSDSGSTQPQH
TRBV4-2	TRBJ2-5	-	ASSQGGRETQY
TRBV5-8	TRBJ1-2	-	ASSPLFGDRGLQHGYT
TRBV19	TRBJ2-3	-	ASSRLAGGRGDTQY
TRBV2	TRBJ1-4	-	ASETGWSEKLF
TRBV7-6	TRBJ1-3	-	ASSLAGWPAEGNTIY
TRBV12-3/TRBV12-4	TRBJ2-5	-	ASSFRGTETQY
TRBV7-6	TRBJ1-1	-	ASSLLEQNTEAF
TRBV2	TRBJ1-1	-	ASMYRTMNTEAF
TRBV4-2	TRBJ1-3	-	ASSQAWTAAGNTIY
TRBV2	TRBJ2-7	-	ASSESGRESYEQY
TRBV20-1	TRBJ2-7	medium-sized	SASGWQGSSYEQY
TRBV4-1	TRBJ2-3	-	ASSQRGSGSADTQY
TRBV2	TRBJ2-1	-	ASSEALRGRGQQF
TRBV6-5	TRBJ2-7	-	ASRPGELGSYEQY
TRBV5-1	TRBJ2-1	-	ASSLGSSGNNEQF
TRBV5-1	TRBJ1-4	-	ASSPSGGLNEKLF
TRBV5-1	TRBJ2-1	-	ASSLTSGEQF
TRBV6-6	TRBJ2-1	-	ASSGGTSGSRNEQF
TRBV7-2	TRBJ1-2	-	ASSYRNYGYT
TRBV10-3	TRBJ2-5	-	AISPQGNQETQY
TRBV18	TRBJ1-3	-	ASSPGPPAGNTIY
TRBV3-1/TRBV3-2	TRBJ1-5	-	ASSQEVKTGPHQPQH
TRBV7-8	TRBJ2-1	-	ASSLVIVGELYNEQF
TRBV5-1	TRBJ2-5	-	ASSLDLGVAETQY
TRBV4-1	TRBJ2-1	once	ASSQPVSYNEQF
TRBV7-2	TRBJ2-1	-	ASSLDSRSYNEQF
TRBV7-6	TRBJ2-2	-	ASSKDRDTGELF
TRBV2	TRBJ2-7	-	ASYGLAGGSYEQY
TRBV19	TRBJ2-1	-	ASSFTGGDYNEQF
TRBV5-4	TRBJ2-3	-	ASSLAGGTDTQY
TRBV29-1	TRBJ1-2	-	SVDGTEYGYT
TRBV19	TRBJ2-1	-	ASSLLLTSGRAGGGRGNEQF
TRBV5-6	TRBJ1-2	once	ASSPGQGANYGYT
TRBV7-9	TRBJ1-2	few	ASSRDRENGYT
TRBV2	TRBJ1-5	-	ASSGSRQGAPYSNQPQH
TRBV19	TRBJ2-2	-	ASYPWGSGGDWGTGELF